The sequence of this T cell receptor (beta chain) was determined in a study of Ad26.COV2.S vaccination and SARS-CoV-2 variants. V dropped 3 bases and J dropped 9 bases, with 11 bases sitting between them. The CDR3 sequence is 12 residues long. Germline CDR1 and CDR2: MGHRA and YSYEKL. Study conclusions and caveats: Spike-specific TCR breadth ran higher among vaccine recipients than placebo recipients. For non-spike TCRs, breadth in vaccine recipients resembled that in placebo recipients. Total responses of T cells may have been underestimated by the analyses of TCR breadth and depth.

Profiling relied on immunoSEQ multiplex PCR, and the TCRdb table lists in-frame clones only, not all of them. The table has about 350,000 clones, roughly 94% seen once. Worth noting for this clone: Its antigen is undetermined.

This material consisted of peripheral blood, taken after recovery from COVID-19. This TCR was recovered from a human donor who had recovered from COVID-19. J is TRBJ1-2 and V is TRBV4-1; no reliable D call. The CDR3 protein is CASSQETTSYTF. For the CDR3, the DNA is TGCGCCAGCAGCCAGGAGACGACCAGCTACACCTTC.